The 32 T cell receptor beta chains given below trace back to one sample, sequenced in a study of blood T cells in healthy people across ages. A second PCR of 7 to 11 cycles used a sample-barcoded 5' primer and a J-beta primer mix. In TCRdb, the 5' RACE reads were re-called with MiXCR into one record per CDR3 protein. The sample has fewer than 950,000 distinct CDR3 sequences; 53% are singletons. Material for sequencing was blood. The origin of the receptors is a man at least 80 years old in good health.

This clonotype was counted between two and nine times. V usage is TRBV3-1 and J usage is TRBJ2-1; 9 nucleotides align to TRBD2. Germline V gene data show CDR1 as LGHDT and CDR2 as YNNKEL (reference sequence). J gave up 10 bases and V 5 bases, and 9 bases lay outside the gene matches. The CDR3 is 14 residues long. Written as DNA, the CDR3 is TGTGCCAGCAGCTTCGGGACTAGCCGAGGGGAGCAGTTCTTC. It codes for CASSFGTSRGEQFF.

The chain joins TRBV11-2 to TRBJ2-3; D may correspond to TRBD1 or TRBD2 (6 bases each). The CDR3 spans 14 residues. Trimming left V 5 bases short and J 14 bases short, with 23 bases between. Germline V gene sequence: CDR1 SGHAT, CDR2 FQNNGV. CDR3 region: CASSGGLGHRYAYF. The CDR3 nucleotides are TGTGCCAGCAGCGGGGGGCTGGGGCACAGATACGCGTATTTT.

This sequence joins TRBV2 and TRBJ1-5; tentative D call: TRBD1 (5 bases). This CDR3 is built from 14 residues. The germline V gene encodes CDR1 SNHLY and CDR2 FYNNEI. V gave up 4 bases and J gave up 4 bases, with 11 bases separating them. CDR3 nucleotides: TGTGCCAGCAGTGTCGGGGGGGAGAATCAGCCCCAGCATTTT. Translated, it gives CASSVGGENQPQHF.

This chain links TRBV28 with TRBJ2-5; D may be TRBD2 (6 bases). The length of the CDR3 is 14 residues. Germline loops: CDR1 MDHEN, CDR2 SYDVKM. The V gene lost 6 bases and the J gene lost 2 bases, with 13 bases spanning the gap. CDR3 amino acids: CASSDVGLQETQYF. The CDR3, as DNA: TGTGCCAGCAGCGACGTGGGACTTCAAGAGACCCAGTACTTC.

The genes are TRBV6-5 and TRBJ1-2; D unresolved. This CDR3 has 11 residues. Trimming pared 6 bases from V and 7 bases from J, leaving 9 bases between. CDR1 is MNHEY and CDR2 is SVGAGI in the germline V gene. Here the CDR3 DNA reads TGTGCCAGCAGAGGAGGAGGTGGCTACACCTTC. Its translation: CASRGGGGYTF.

This chain joins TRBV6-6 and TRBJ2-1, with TRBD1 identical over 9 bases. The V gene end was trimmed by 4 bases and the J gene end by 2 bases; junction bases not matched to a gene: 3. The CDR3 runs 15 residues. Germline CDR1 is MNHNY and CDR2 is SVGAGI (reference sequence). Here the CDR3 reads CASSLTGGTYNEQFF. The CDR3 nucleotides are TGTGCCAGCAGTTTGACAGGGGGAACCTACAATGAGCAGTTCTTC.

In its sample, this clonotype was seen a few times. This rearrangement joins TRBV29-1 to TRBJ2-1; D tentatively reads TRBD1 or TRBD2 (5 bases each). CDR1 is SQVTM, CDR2 ANQGSEA, per germline. The CDR3 totals 14 residues. V shed 6 bases and J shed 7 bases, with 19 bases lying between them. CDR3 bases: TGCAGCGTGGGACCTAGAGGAGTGAAGAATGAGCAGTTCTTC. Translation: CSVGPRGVKNEQFF.

There are a few counts of this clonotype. This chain's CDR3 is CASSPRPGQGPNEQFF. CDR3 nucleotide sequence: TGTGCCAGCAGTCCCCGTCCGGGACAGGGGCCCAATGAGCAGTTCTTC. The chain links TRBV12-3 or TRBV12-4 to TRBJ2-1, with TRBD1 identical over 10 bases. The CDR3 is 16 amino acids. V was pared by 5 bases and J by 6 bases, with 10 bases of the junction left unmatched.

J is TRBJ2-7 and V is TRBV20-1; weak D call: TRBD1 (5 bases). Germline loops: CDR1 DFQATT, CDR2 SNEGSKA (reference sequence). With 3 bases removed from V and 6 bases from J, the gap between germline ends came to 12 bases. The CDR3 contains 12 residues. This CDR3 is CSASGQGSEQYF. Here the CDR3 DNA reads TGCAGTGCTAGTGGTCAGGGCAGCGAGCAGTACTTC.

This clonotype came up a few times. The CDR3 bases are TGTGCCACCAGTGACGCTGACAGGCCCTATGGCTACACCTTC. Its translation is CATSDADRPYGYTF. The V call is TRBV24-1, the J call TRBJ1-2; D might be TRBD1 (6 bases). Trimming pared 4 bases from V and 4 bases from J, leaving 12 bases between. The CDR3 is made up of 14 amino acids. Germline V gene sequence: CDR1 KGHDR, CDR2 SFDVKD.

This clonotype was seen a handful of times. J is TRBJ2-4 and V is TRBV7-2; D is perhaps TRBD2 (6 bases). The germline V and J ends were trimmed by 2 bases and 7 bases, with 15 bases remaining between them. Germline loops: CDR1 SGHTA, CDR2 FQGNSA. CDR3 size: 15 residues. The CDR3 here is CASSLSQRRGNIQYF. The CDR3 nucleotides are TGTGCCAGCAGCTTAAGCCAGCGGAGGGGTAACATTCAGTACTTC.

The rearrangement uses TRBV29-1 and TRBJ1-1; D is unresolved. V was shortened by 7 bases and J by 5 bases, with 11 bases between the two germline ends. This CDR3 has 11 residues. The germline CDR1 and CDR2 sequences are SQVTM and ANQGSEA. The DNA of the CDR3 is TGCAGCGCTACGAAAGGGACTGAAGCTTTCTTT. Translated, it gives CSATKGTEAFF.

The chain carries TRBV28 and TRBJ1-1; D not certain. The CDR3 length is 13 residues. Trimming removed 7 bases from V and 0 bases from J, with 9 bases in between. The germline V gene has CDR1 MDHEN and CDR2 SYDVKM. CDR3 DNA sequence: TGTGCCAGCATCACCGGTATGAACACTGAAGCTTTCTTT. It specifies CASITGMNTEAFF.

V usage is TRBV9 and J usage is TRBJ2-3; 8 bases line up with TRBD2. V lost 0 bases, J lost 4 bases, and 7 bases stayed unmatched. The length of the CDR3 is 16 residues. Germline values: CDR1 SGDLS, CDR2 YYNGEE. In DNA form, the CDR3 reads TGTGCCAGCAGCGTAGTTTCGGGAGGGCCCGCAGATACGCAGTATTTT. Its protein product is CASSVVSGGPADTQYF.

This clonotype was seen only a few times. The V and J genes are TRBV29-1 and TRBJ2-7; D is perhaps TRBD1 (6 bases). The germline CDR1 and CDR2 sequences are SQVTM and ANQGSEA. CDR3 size: 13 residues. V lost 4 bases to trimming and J lost 0 bases, with 10 bases between them. Here the CDR3 DNA reads TGCAGCGTTGGAGGGGACAACTCCTACGAGCAGTACTTC. Protein: CSVGGDNSYEQYF.

This chain joins TRBV2 and TRBJ2-5; TRBD1 matches at 11 bases. The germline gives CDR1 SNHLY, CDR2 FYNNEI. V dropped 4 bases and J dropped 1; count of bases not matched to a gene: 5. The CDR3 loop spans 16 amino acids. Written as DNA, the CDR3 is TGTGCCAGCAGTGTTCGGACAGGGGGCGGCCAAGAGACCCAGTACTTC. Amino acids: CASSVRTGGGQETQYF.

This chain joins TRBV20-1 and TRBJ1-2; 7 bases fit TRBD1. From germline, CDR1 is DFQATT and CDR2 SNEGSKA (reference sequence). V lost 6 bases and J lost 2; bases outside the gene matches: 15. The CDR3 totals 16 residues. CDR3 coding DNA: TGCAGTGCGCCCACAGGGGTGCCCCTCGGCAACTATGGCTACACCTTC. Its translation: CSAPTGVPLGNYGYTF.

Only a few counts were recorded for this clonotype. The chain joins TRBV6-1 to TRBJ2-1; D is perhaps TRBD1 (8 bases). The CDR3 contains 17 residues. With 5 bases removed from V and 0 bases from J, the gap between germline ends came to 17 bases. Germline loops: CDR1 MNHNS, CDR2 SASEGT. The CDR3 loop reads CASSQNRGGSSYNEQFF. Here the CDR3 DNA reads TGTGCCAGCAGTCAGAACAGGGGGGGGAGCTCCTACAATGAGCAGTTCTTC.

V usage is TRBV25-1 and J usage is TRBJ2-5; D possibly corresponds to TRBD1 (6 bases). Germline V lookup: CDR1 MGHDK, CDR2 SYGVNS. V was clipped by 1 base and J by 1 base, with 10 bases between them. The CDR3 spans 15 residues. The CDR3 region is CASSEWDNIQETQYF. The CDR3 bases are TGTGCCAGCAGTGAATGGGACAACATCCAAGAGACCCAGTACTTC.

The chain joins TRBV24-1 to TRBJ2-1; no clear D gene. CDR3 size: 14 residues. V lost 5 bases and J lost 7, with 14 bases in between. CDR1 and CDR2 (germline): KGHDR, SFDVKD. The DNA of the CDR3 is TGTGCCACCAGTGGGGGTCTCCCCCCTAATGAGCAGTTCTTC. This codes for CATSGGLPPNEQFF.

The chain joins TRBV20-1 to TRBJ2-3; TRBD2 matches 7 bases. Trimming removed 3 bases from V and 14 bases from J; junction bases left unmatched: 23. Per the germline V gene, CDR1 is DFQATT and CDR2 is SNEGSKA (reference sequence). The CDR3 spans 16 residues. The CDR3 sequence: CSAREGTGGRRRYAYF. In nucleotides, the CDR3 is TGCAGTGCTAGGGAGGGGACTGGCGGGAGAAGAAGATACGCGTATTTT.

The gene calls are TRBV5-4 and TRBJ1-2; tentative D call: TRBD1 (5 bases). This CDR3 has 18 residues. Trimming took 0 bases from V and 0 from J, leaving 18 bases between them. Germline V lookup: CDR1 SGHNT, CDR2 YYREEE (reference sequence). CDR3 sequence (DNA): TGTGCCAGCAGCTTGGGGGCAGGGAGTATTTACGCTAACTATGGCTACACCTTC. Protein: CASSLGAGSIYANYGYTF.

This chain links TRBV7-2 with TRBJ2-7, with D perhaps matching TRBD2 (6 bases). Germline loops: CDR1 SGHTA, CDR2 FQGNSA. The CDR3 covers 17 residues. V lost 0 bases and J 0 bases, leaving 15 bases between the germline ends. In DNA, the CDR3 is TGTGCCAGCAGCTTAGCGCCGAGCGGGTGGAGCTCCTACGAGCAGTACTTC. This translates into CASSLAPSGWSSYEQYF.

V and J are TRBV20-1 and TRBJ2-1; TRBD2 aligns across 7 bases. The CDR3 is 15 residues long. The V gene end was trimmed by 0 bases and the J gene end by 6 bases; junction bases not matched to a gene: 8. The germline V gene has CDR1 DFQATT and CDR2 SNEGSKA (reference sequence). As DNA, the CDR3 is TGCAGTGCTAGAGATCCAGCGGGAACCCCCAATGAGCAGTTCTTC. Its protein is CSARDPAGTPNEQFF.

V gene TRBV5-1 combines with J gene TRBJ2-1; no clear D gene. The length of the CDR3 is 15 residues. Looked up from germline, CDR1 is SGHRS and CDR2 is YFSETQ. Trimming shortened V by 7 bases and J by 4 bases, and 18 bases separated the two germline ends. CDR3 residues: CASAPFTRNYNEQFF. The CDR3 coding sequence is TGCGCCAGCGCCCCTTTCACGCGGAATTACAATGAGCAGTTCTTC.

V gene TRBV6-5 combines with J gene TRBJ2-1; no clear D. The CDR3 is made up of 14 amino acids. In germline, CDR1 is MNHEY, CDR2 SVGAGI. V was clipped by 2 bases and J by 4 bases, with 9 bases between them. The CDR3 spells CASSYMVTYNEQFF. The CDR3 DNA sequence: TGTGCCAGCAGTTACATGGTCACATACAATGAGCAGTTCTTC.

The V gene is TRBV29-1, the J gene TRBJ2-1; TRBD2 matches 11 bases. The trim removed 7 bases at V and 8 bases at J, leaving 13 bases unmatched. This CDR3 is built from 15 residues. From germline, CDR1 is SQVTM and CDR2 ANQGSEA. This chain's CDR3 is CSDRRRLAGIDEQFF. The CDR3 DNA follows: TGCAGCGACCGGAGACGACTAGCGGGGATCGATGAGCAGTTCTTC.

This clonotype has only a few counts. The chain employs TRBV6-2 or TRBV6-3 and TRBJ2-3; weak D call: TRBD2 (6 bases). This CDR3 has 15 amino acids. Trimming took off 6 bases at V and 7 bases at J, with 20 bases between the two ends. Germline loops: CDR1 MNHEY, CDR2 SVGEGT. The CDR3 DNA reads TGTGCCAGCAGGCGGGACTCGGCGTTGGGGAATACGCAGTATTTT. Residues: CASRRDSALGNTQYF.

CDR3 amino acids: CASSDQTAGGSPLHF. CDR3 DNA sequence: TGTGCCAGCAGTGACCAGACAGCGGGCGGTTCACCCCTCCACTTT. The chain combines TRBV2 with TRBJ1-6; D perhaps matches TRBD1 (5 bases). The CDR3 is 15 amino acids. V lost 3 bases and J 9 bases, leaving 15 bases between the germline ends. Germline V gene lookup returns CDR1 SNHLY and CDR2 FYNNEI.

Comments on this clonotype: Germline is not matched at one junction end, which may reflect a read error. The V and J genes are TRBV5-1 and TRBJ2-5; 8 bases map to TRBD1. Looked up from germline, CDR1 is SGHRS and CDR2 is YFSETQ. The CDR3 length is 12 residues. The CDR3 DNA sequence: TGCGCCAGCGGCTTACAGGGGGACGGGCAGTACTTC. It is translated as CASGLQGDGQYF. The variable domain in full, with the rest retrieved from reference TRBV5-1 and TRBJ2-5, is KAGVTQTPRYLIKTRGQQVTLSCSPISGHRSVSWYQQTPGQGLQFLFEYFSETQRNKGNFPGRFSGRQFSNSRSEMNVSTLELGDSALYLCASGLQGDGQYFGPGTRLLVL.

The genes are TRBV18 and TRBJ1-4; no reliable D call. Germline CDR1 KGHSH, CDR2 LQKENI. The ends were cut back, 4 bases at V and 5 bases at J, with 11 bases in the middle. This CDR3 spans 14 amino acids. In nucleotides, the CDR3 is TGTGCCAGCTCACGAGGGATGGCCAATGAAAAACTGTTTTTT. It specifies CASSRGMANEKLFF.

This chain joins TRBV24-1 and TRBJ2-5; 9 bases are a match to TRBD2. The CDR3 loop spans 15 amino acids. V shed 4 bases and J 11 bases; nucleotides not matched to a gene: 13. The germline V gene has CDR1 KGHDR and CDR2 SFDVKD. This CDR3 reads CATSDLAGAGDEQYF. CDR3 in DNA: TGTGCCACCAGTGACTTAGCGGGAGCGGGCGATGAGCAGTACTTC.